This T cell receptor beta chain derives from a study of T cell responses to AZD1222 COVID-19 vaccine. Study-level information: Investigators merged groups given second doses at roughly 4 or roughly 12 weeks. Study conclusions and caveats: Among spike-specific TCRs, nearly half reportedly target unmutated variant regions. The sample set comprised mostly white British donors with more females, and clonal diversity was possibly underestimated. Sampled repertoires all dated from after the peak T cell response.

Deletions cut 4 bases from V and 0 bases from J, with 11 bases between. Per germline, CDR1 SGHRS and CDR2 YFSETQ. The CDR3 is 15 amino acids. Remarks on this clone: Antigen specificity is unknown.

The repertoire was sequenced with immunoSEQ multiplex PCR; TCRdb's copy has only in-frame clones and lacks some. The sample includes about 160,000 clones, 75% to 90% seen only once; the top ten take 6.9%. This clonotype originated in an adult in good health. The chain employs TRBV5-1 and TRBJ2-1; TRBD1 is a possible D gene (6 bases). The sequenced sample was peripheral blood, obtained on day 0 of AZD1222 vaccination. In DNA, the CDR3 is TGCGCCAGCAGCCGCCGGGACAACTCCTACAATGAGCAGTTCTTC. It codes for CASSRRDNSYNEQFF.